A single sample gave rise to the 30 T cell receptor beta chains below, sequenced in a study of T-cell memory formation after mild COVID-19. TCRdb re-derived calls from the 5' RACE reads in MiXCR, one entry per CDR3 protein. This table has roughly 280,000 distinct CDR3 sequences, about a sixth appearing once. The sample taken for sequencing was PBMCs or a T cell subset sorted from them (not recorded which). The receptors derive from a man younger than 35 who had mild COVID-19 (a few samples of this study predate the infection). Cell type and time point are not known.

A few counts support this clonotype. The chain employs TRBV4-2 and TRBJ2-5, with a possible D match to TRBD1 (5 bases). The CDR3 totals 13 residues. Trimming stripped 1 base from V and 5 bases from J, with 8 bases between. Germline CDR1 is LGHNA and CDR2 is YNFKEQ. The CDR3 is CASSQVPGETQYF. For the CDR3, the DNA is TGTGCCAGCAGCCAAGTACCAGGGGAGACCCAGTACTTC.

J is TRBJ2-2 and V is TRBV20-1; 7 bases line up with TRBD2. This CDR3 spans 15 amino acids. CDR1 DFQATT and CDR2 SNEGSKA come from the germline V gene (reference sequence). V trimming: 0 bases; J trimming: 5 bases; junction bases outside the gene matches: 6. The CDR3 sequence: CSARENGGFTGELFF. The CDR3 DNA follows: TGCAGTGCTAGAGAGAACGGGGGGTTTACCGGGGAGCTGTTTTTT.

The J gene is TRBJ2-5, the V gene TRBV9; either TRBD1 or TRBD2 may fit D (7 bases each). Germline values: CDR1 SGDLS, CDR2 YYNGEE. The ends were cut back, 5 bases at V and 4 bases at J, with 18 bases in the middle. CDR3 length: 15 residues. The DNA for the CDR3 is TGTGCCAGCAGGAGATCAGGGGGGGCGGGAGAGACCCAGTACTTC. Its protein product is CASRRSGGAGETQYF.

The rearrangement joins TRBV11-2 to TRBJ1-1; D call uncertain. Trimming stripped 6 bases from V and 1 base from J, with 9 bases between. The CDR3 has 13 amino acids. The V gene's germline CDR1 is SGHAT and CDR2 FQNNGV. Here the CDR3 reads CASSIGPNTEAFF. DNA of the CDR3: TGTGCCAGCAGTATTGGACCGAACACTGAAGCTTTCTTT.

This clonotype was found a few times. The chain links TRBV7-9 to TRBJ2-5; possibly TRBD2 for D (6 bases). Trimming took 6 bases from V and 5 from J, leaving 16 bases between them. Germline CDR1 and CDR2: SEHNR and FQNEAQ (reference sequence). This CDR3 has 14 amino acids. The CDR3 nucleotides are TGTGCCAGCAGTGCAGAACGACGGGAGGAGACCCAGTACTTC. Translating gives CASSAERREETQYF.

The chain has TRBV20-1 and TRBJ2-5; 11 bases fit TRBD1. The CDR3 has 16 residues. The V and J ends lost 6 bases and 4 bases, in that order; junction bases with no gene match: 13. From germline, CDR1 is DFQATT and CDR2 SNEGSKA (reference sequence). CDR3 amino acids: CSAPRWDRGLSETQYF. The CDR3 DNA is TGCAGTGCCCCCCGATGGGACAGGGGGTTATCAGAGACCCAGTACTTC.

In this sample, this clonotype turned up many times. The V gene is TRBV24-1, the J gene TRBJ2-1; 7 nucleotides line up with TRBD1. CDR1 is KGHDR and CDR2 is SFDVKD in the germline V gene. J was trimmed by 0 bases and V by 3 bases; bases with no gene match: 10. This CDR3 is 18 amino acids long. The CDR3, as DNA: TGTGCCACCAGTGATGGGTCCGGGACAGCGAGCTCCTACAATGAGCAGTTCTTC. This encodes CATSDGSGTASSYNEQFF.

This rearrangement joins TRBV4-1 to TRBJ2-2, with D tentatively TRBD2 (7 bases). Deletions cut 6 bases from V and 4 bases from J, with 15 bases between. The germline CDR1 and CDR2 sequences are MGHRA and YSYEKL. The CDR3 length is 15 residues. The CDR3 DNA is TGCGCCAGCAGTTTCGGGGGGCGAGGCACCGGGGAGCTGTTTTTT. As protein: CASSFGGRGTGELFF.

The V and J genes are TRBV6-5 and TRBJ2-5; a weak D match, TRBD1 (5 bases). This CDR3 contains 16 residues. Germline V gene lookup returns CDR1 MNHEY and CDR2 SVGAGI. The V end lost 2 bases, the J end lost 2 bases, and 15 bases lay between the germline ends. The CDR3 here is CASSYAPRAGQETQYF. The CDR3 DNA reads as TGTGCCAGCAGTTACGCCCCCCGGGCAGGGCAAGAGACCCAGTACTTC.

V usage is TRBV5-1 and J usage is TRBJ1-2, with 7 bases matching TRBD1. After removal of 3 bases from V and 1 base from J, the junction contained 3 bases not matched to a gene. Germline-derived CDR1 and CDR2 are SGHRS and YFSETQ. The CDR3 loop spans 14 amino acids. As DNA, the CDR3 is TGCGCCAGCAGCTACCGGGACAGTAACTATGGCTACACCTTC. This translates into CASSYRDSNYGYTF.

This rearrangement joins TRBV7-2 to TRBJ2-5; tentatively, D is TRBD2 (6 bases). CDR3 length: 15 amino acids. V lost 2 bases to trimming and J lost 7 bases, with 17 bases between them. Germline CDR1 and CDR2: SGHTA and FQGNSA. This CDR3 is CASSLQARRGGTQYF. The DNA of the CDR3 is TGTGCCAGCAGCTTACAAGCGCGGAGGGGAGGGACCCAGTACTTC.

This clonotype has ten or more counts. One end of the junction fails to match germline, which may point to a read error. The CDR3 DNA is TGCAGTGCAAGAGTCTCGGCAGGAGCTGAGCAGTTCTTC. Its protein product is CSARVSAGAEQFF. This chain joins TRBV20-1 and TRBJ2-1, with D unresolved. The CDR3 extends over 13 amino acids. Per the germline V gene, CDR1 is DFQATT and CDR2 is SNEGSKA (reference sequence).

A few counts support this clonotype. The rearrangement links TRBV7-9 to TRBJ2-3; 8 bases are a match to TRBD2. The CDR3 has 16 residues. Germline CDR1 is SEHNR and CDR2 is FQNEAQ (reference sequence). V lost 3 bases to trimming and J lost 3 bases; unmatched junction nucleotides: 8. CDR3 region: CASSFPTGGPTDTQYF. The CDR3 DNA follows: TGTGCCAGCAGCTTCCCGACGGGGGGGCCGACAGATACGCAGTATTTT.

This clonotype came up once. The chain links TRBV7-9 to TRBJ2-3; tentative D call: TRBD2 (5 bases). The CDR3 has 16 amino acids. Germline assignment: CDR1 SEHNR and CDR2 FQNEAQ (reference sequence). Trimming shortened V by 5 bases and J by 4 bases, and 19 bases separated the two germline ends. The DNA for the CDR3 is TGTGCCAGCAGCAATCGCCAGCCCGGGGTTGCAGATACGCAGTATTTT. Its protein product is CASSNRQPGVADTQYF.

The V call is TRBV28, the J call TRBJ1-2; 8 nucleotides align to TRBD1. The length of the CDR3 is 17 residues. In germline, CDR1 is MDHEN, CDR2 SYDVKM. Losses at the gene ends were 1 base for V and 5 bases for J; bases not matched to a gene: 12. The CDR3 region has the DNA TGTGCCAGCAGTTTATCCTATGGGGCAGGGGGCTGGTATGGCTACACCTTC. Residues: CASSLSYGAGGWYGYTF.

This chain connects TRBV12-3 or TRBV12-4 to TRBJ2-6, with a weak D call TRBD1 (6 bases). CDR3 length equals 18 residues. The V gene lost 7 bases and the J gene lost 1 base, with 20 bases spanning the gap. The CDR3 nucleotides read TGTGCCAGCACCAGGGACAACTGGGACCGGTCTGGGGCCAACGTCCTGACTTTC. Amino acids: CASTRDNWDRSGANVLTF.

This clonotype has a handful of counts. The rearrangement joins TRBV29-1 to TRBJ1-1; no clear D gene. This CDR3 region has 15 residues. Germline lookup yields CDR1 SQVTM and CDR2 ANQGSEA. With 4 bases removed from V and 3 bases from J, the gap between germline ends came to 18 bases. This CDR3 is CSVVFLGGKYTEAFF. The CDR3 DNA sequence: TGCAGCGTTGTCTTCTTGGGCGGGAAGTACACTGAAGCTTTCTTT.

This chain joins TRBV6-5 and TRBJ2-3, with 7 bases that match TRBD1. With 2 bases clipped from V and 2 bases from J, the junction kept 7 bases outside the gene matches. Germline V gene data show CDR1 as MNHEY and CDR2 as SVGAGI. The CDR3 has 16 residues. CDR3 in amino acids: CASSYGVDRDTDTQYF. The CDR3 bases are TGTGCCAGCAGTTACGGAGTAGACAGGGACACAGATACGCAGTATTTT.

This clonotype has more than one count but fewer than ten. This chain links TRBV12-3 or TRBV12-4 with TRBJ1-2, with D possibly being TRBD1 (6 bases). Trimming shortened V by 5 bases and J by 0 bases, and 16 bases separated the two germline ends. The CDR3 has 16 amino acids. The CDR3: CASSPTGGRANYGYTF. CDR3 sequence (DNA): TGTGCCAGCAGTCCCACGGGGGGGCGGGCTAACTATGGCTACACCTTC.

This clonotype showed up just a few times. This chain links TRBV20-1 with TRBJ1-5; the D is unclear. CDR3 length: 14 residues. With 2 bases removed from V and 4 bases from J, the gap between germline ends came to 12 bases. Per germline, CDR1 DFQATT and CDR2 SNEGSKA (reference sequence). The chain's CDR3 is CSARSRPGNQPQHF. The CDR3 DNA reads TGCAGTGCTAGATCCCGACCCGGAAATCAGCCCCAGCATTTT.

V is TRBV7-2 and J is TRBJ2-2; the D is unclear. Germline-derived CDR1 and CDR2 are SGHTA and FQGNSA. The CDR3 has 14 amino acids. V was clipped by 3 bases and J by 5 bases, with 10 bases between them. This CDR3 reads CASSFSPWTGELFF. The DNA for the CDR3 is TGTGCCAGCAGCTTCTCCCCGTGGACCGGGGAGCTGTTTTTT.

This clonotype showed up just a few times. The genes are TRBV9 and TRBJ2-2, with TRBD2 matching over 10 bases. The CDR3 totals 16 residues. The junction had 5 bases not matched to a gene; V was cut back by 2 bases and J by 4 bases. Germline CDR1 reads SGDLS; CDR2 reads YYNGEE. CDR3 DNA: TGTGCCAGCAGCGTCAGTAGCGGGGGGAGCACCGGGGAGCTGTTTTTT. This encodes CASSVSSGGSTGELFF.

CDR3 sequence reads: CASSLDLMNTEAFF. Written as DNA, the CDR3 is TGTGCCAGCAGCTTAGATCTGATGAACACTGAAGCTTTCTTT. V gene TRBV7-6 combines with J gene TRBJ1-1; D unclear. The germline CDR1 and CDR2 sequences are SGHVS and FNYEAQ. The CDR3 has 14 amino acids. Trimming pared 1 base from V and 0 bases from J, leaving 6 bases between.

The J gene is TRBJ2-1, the V gene TRBV12-3 or TRBV12-4; 8 bases are a match to TRBD1. Germline trimming cut 3 bases from V and 5 bases from J; bases unmatched to any gene: 6. The CDR3 has 15 residues. As DNA, the CDR3 is TGTGCCAGCAGTTTCAGGACAGGGCGGGACAATGAGCAGTTCTTC. Translated, it gives CASSFRTGRDNEQFF.

Only a few counts were recorded for this clonotype. V usage is TRBV7-2 and J usage is TRBJ1-2; no firm D call. The V gene's germline CDR1 is SGHTA and CDR2 FQGNSA. V shed 2 bases and J shed 4 bases, with 8 bases lying between them. The CDR3 length is 13 residues. The DNA of the CDR3 is TGTGCCAGCAGCTTAACCATGCCCTATGGCTACACCTTC. The encoded protein is CASSLTMPYGYTF.

This clonotype was seen more than once but under ten times. The chain couples TRBV20-1 to TRBJ2-7; a possible D gene is TRBD2 (5 bases). CDR3 length: 11 amino acids. Germline V gene sequence: CDR1 DFQATT, CDR2 SNEGSKA (reference sequence). Trimming cost V 0 bases and J 7 bases, with 7 bases left between them. CDR3 coding DNA: TGCAGTGCTAGAGATGAGGGAGAGCAGTACTTC. Translation gives CSARDEGEQYF.

This clonotype was counted a few times. V gene TRBV7-8 combines with J gene TRBJ2-2; TRBD1 matches at 9 bases. In germline, CDR1 is SGHVS, CDR2 FQNEAQ. The CDR3 sequence is 17 residues long. Trimming cost V 5 bases and J 5 bases; bases outside gene matches: 12. The CDR3 nucleotides are TGTGCCAGCAGCAAAAGGGACAGGGCTGGAGGGACCGGGGAGCTGTTTTTT. Translated, it gives CASSKRDRAGGTGELFF.

The chain couples TRBV4-1 to TRBJ2-1; D might be TRBD1 (5 bases). The CDR3 runs to 15 residues. The germline CDR1 and CDR2 sequences are MGHRA and YSYEKL. The ends were cut back, 0 bases at V and 4 bases at J, with 10 bases in the middle. The CDR3 DNA reads TGCGCCAGCAGCCAAGACAGGACACCATACAATGAGCAGTTCTTC. Translating it yields CASSQDRTPYNEQFF.

This clonotype was counted a few times. This chain links TRBV18 with TRBJ1-2; D not certain. The CDR3 length is 14 residues. The germline V and J ends were trimmed by 4 bases and 2 bases, with 11 bases remaining between them. CDR1 is KGHSH and CDR2 is LQKENI in the germline V gene. The CDR3 sequence: CASSQPDFNYGYTF. In nucleotides, the CDR3 is TGTGCCAGCTCACAGCCGGATTTCAACTATGGCTACACCTTC.

This clonotype was seen a few times. V gene TRBV18 combines with J gene TRBJ2-7; tentatively, D is TRBD2 (5 bases). The CDR3 runs to 13 residues. Trimming removed 2 bases from V and 4 bases from J, with 9 bases in between. Germline V CDR1 and CDR2: KGHSH, LQKENI. The CDR3 protein is CASSPSREYEQYV. The CDR3 DNA sequence: TGTGCCAGCTCACCATCAAGGGAGTACGAGCAGTACGTC.